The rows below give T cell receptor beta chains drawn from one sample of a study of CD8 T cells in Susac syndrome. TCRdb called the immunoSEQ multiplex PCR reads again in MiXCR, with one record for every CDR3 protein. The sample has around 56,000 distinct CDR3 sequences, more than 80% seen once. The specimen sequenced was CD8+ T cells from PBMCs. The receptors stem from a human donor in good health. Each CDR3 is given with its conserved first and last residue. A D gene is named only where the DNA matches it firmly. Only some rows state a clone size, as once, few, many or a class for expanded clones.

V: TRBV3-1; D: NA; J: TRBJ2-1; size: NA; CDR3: CASSQAPSEAYNEQFF; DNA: TGTGCCAGCAGCCAAGCTCCTAGCGAGGCCTACAATGAGCAGTTCTTC
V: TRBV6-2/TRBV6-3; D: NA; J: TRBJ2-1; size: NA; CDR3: CASSGASDSGEQFF; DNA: TGTGCCAGCAGTGGAGCTAGCGATTCTGGTGAGCAGTTCTTC
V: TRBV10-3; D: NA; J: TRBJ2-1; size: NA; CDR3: CAIRVDRNEGYNEQFF; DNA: TGTGCCATCAGGGTCGACAGGAACGAAGGCTACAATGAGCAGTTCTTC
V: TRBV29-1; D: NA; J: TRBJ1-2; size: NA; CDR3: CSVEDPGDSSYGYTF; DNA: TGCAGCGTTGAAGACCCAGGGGATAGCAGCTATGGCTACACCTTC
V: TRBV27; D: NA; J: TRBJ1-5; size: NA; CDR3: CASSTLYSNQPQHF; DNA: TGTGCCAGCAGTACACTTTATAGCAATCAGCCCCAGCATTTT
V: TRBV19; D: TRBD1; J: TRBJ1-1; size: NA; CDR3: CASSASTGQSMNTEAFF; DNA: TGTGCCAGTAGTGCCTCGACAGGGCAATCCATGAACACTGAAGCTTTCTTT
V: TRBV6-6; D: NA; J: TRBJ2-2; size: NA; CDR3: CATSIGSGGELFF; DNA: TGTGCCACGTCAATTGGGTCGGGCGGGGAGCTGTTTTTT
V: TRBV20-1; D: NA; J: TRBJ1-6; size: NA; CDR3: CSARQEAYNSPLHF; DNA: TGCAGTGCTAGACAAGAGGCCTATAATTCACCCCTCCACTTT
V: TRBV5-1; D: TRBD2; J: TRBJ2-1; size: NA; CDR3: CASSFWSSGGHPYNEQFF; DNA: TGCGCCAGCAGCTTCTGGTCTAGCGGGGGGCACCCCTACAATGAGCAGTTCTTC
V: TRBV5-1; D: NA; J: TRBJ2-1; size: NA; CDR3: CASSSLGLRSSYNEQFF; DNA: TGCGCCAGCAGCTCCCTGGGACTTAGAAGCTCCTACAATGAGCAGTTCTTC
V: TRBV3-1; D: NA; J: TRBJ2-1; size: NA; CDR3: CASSPGALAGYNEQFF; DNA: TGTGCCAGCAGCCCGGGGGCTCTTGCAGGTTACAATGAGCAGTTCTTC
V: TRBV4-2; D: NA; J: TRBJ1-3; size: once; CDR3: CASSRRDVLSGNTIYF; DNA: TGTGCCAGCAGCCGTCGGGACGTTCTCTCTGGAAACACCATATATTTT
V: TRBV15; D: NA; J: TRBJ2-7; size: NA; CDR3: CATSSGEGHGYEQYF; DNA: TGTGCCACCAGCAGTGGGGAGGGACACGGCTACGAGCAGTACTTC
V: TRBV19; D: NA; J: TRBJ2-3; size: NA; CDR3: CASSHRDTDTQYF; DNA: TGTGCCAGCAGTCACAGGGACACAGATACGCAGTATTTT
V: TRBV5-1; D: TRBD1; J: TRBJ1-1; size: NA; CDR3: CASSLRLTGATEAFF; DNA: TGCGCCAGCAGCTTACGTTTAACAGGGGCCACTGAAGCTTTCTTT
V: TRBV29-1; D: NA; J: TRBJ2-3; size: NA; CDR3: CSVEDKITDTQYF; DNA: TGCAGCGTTGAAGATAAGATAACAGATACGCAGTATTTT
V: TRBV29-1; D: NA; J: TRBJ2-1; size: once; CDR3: CSVEQRDNEQFF; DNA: TGCAGCGTTGAGCAAAGGGACAATGAGCAGTTCTTC
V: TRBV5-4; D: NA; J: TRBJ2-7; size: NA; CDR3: CASSFGAGETYEQYF; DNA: TGTGCCAGCAGCTTCGGGGCAGGGGAGACCTACGAGCAGTACTTC
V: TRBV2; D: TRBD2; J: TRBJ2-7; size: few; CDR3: CASSVESSGGKSSYEQYF; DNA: TGTGCCAGCAGTGTTGAGTCTAGCGGGGGGAAGAGCTCCTACGAGCAGTACTTC
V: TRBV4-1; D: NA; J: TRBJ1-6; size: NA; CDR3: CASSQDPHSPLHF; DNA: TGCGCCAGCAGCCAAGATCCGCATTCACCCCTCCACTTT
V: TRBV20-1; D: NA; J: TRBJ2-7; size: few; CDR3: CSASGGANSYEQYF; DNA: TGCAGTGCTAGCGGTGGGGCGAACTCCTACGAGCAGTACTTC
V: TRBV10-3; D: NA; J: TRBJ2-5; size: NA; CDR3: CAINDFGWGQETQYF; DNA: TGTGCCATCAACGACTTTGGTTGGGGTCAAGAGACCCAGTACTTC
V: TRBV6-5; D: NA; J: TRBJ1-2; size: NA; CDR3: CAVGKGGLNYGYTF; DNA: TGTGCCGTTGGTAAAGGGGGGCTTAACTATGGCTACACCTTC
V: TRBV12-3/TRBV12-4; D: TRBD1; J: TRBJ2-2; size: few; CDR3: CASSGTGGTGELFF; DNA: TGTGCCAGCAGCGGGACAGGGGGTACCGGGGAGCTGTTTTTT
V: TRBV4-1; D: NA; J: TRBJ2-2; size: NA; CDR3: CASSPPGPAGELFF; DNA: TGCGCCAGCAGCCCACCGGGGCCGGCCGGGGAGCTGTTTTTT
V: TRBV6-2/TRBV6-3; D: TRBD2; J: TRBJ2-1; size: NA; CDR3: CASSYSESGGPNEQFF; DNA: TGTGCCAGCAGTTACTCAGAGAGCGGGGGCCCCAATGAGCAGTTCTTC
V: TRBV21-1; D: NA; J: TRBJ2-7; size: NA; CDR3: CASSLRSDPQPYEQYF; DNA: TGTGCCAGCAGCCTCAGATCGGACCCCCAACCCTACGAGCAGTACTTC
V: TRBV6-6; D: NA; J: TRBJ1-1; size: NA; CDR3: CASKERGGEAFF; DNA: TGTGCCAGCAAGGAAAGGGGAGGTGAAGCTTTCTTT
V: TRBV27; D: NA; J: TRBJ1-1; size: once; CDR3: CASREGGRDAFF; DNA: TGTGCCAGTCGAGAGGGGGGGCGTGATGCTTTCTTT
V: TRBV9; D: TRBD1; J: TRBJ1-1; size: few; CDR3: CASSGGDSLNTEAFF; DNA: TGTGCCAGCAGCGGGGGGGACAGCTTGAACACTGAAGCTTTCTTT
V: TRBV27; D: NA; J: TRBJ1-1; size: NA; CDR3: CASSEMGGTEAFF; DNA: TGTGCCAGCAGTGAAATGGGGGGTACTGAAGCTTTCTTT
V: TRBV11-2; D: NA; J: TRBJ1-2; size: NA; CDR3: CASSYLEGNYGYTF; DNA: TGTGCCAGCAGCTACTTGGAGGGGAACTATGGCTACACCTTC
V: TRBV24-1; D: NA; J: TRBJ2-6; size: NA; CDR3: CATSGQDEHSGANVLTF; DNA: TGTGCCACCAGTGGCCAGGACGAGCACTCTGGGGCCAACGTCCTGACTTTC
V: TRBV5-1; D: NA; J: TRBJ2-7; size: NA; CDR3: CASSLKQGGYEQYF; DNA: TGCGCCAGCAGCTTGAAACAGGGAGGCTACGAGCAGTACTTC
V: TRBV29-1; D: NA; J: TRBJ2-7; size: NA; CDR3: CSVAPAGSSYEQYF; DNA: TGCAGCGTTGCTCCGGCAGGGTCCTCCTACGAGCAGTACTTC
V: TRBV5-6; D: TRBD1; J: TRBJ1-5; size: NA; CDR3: CASSSDRGNQPQHF; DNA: TGTGCCAGCAGCTCTGACAGGGGCAATCAGCCCCAGCATTTT
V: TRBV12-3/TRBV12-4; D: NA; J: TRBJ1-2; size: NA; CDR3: CASSLDRNYGYTF; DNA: TGTGCCAGCAGTTTGGACAGAAACTATGGCTACACCTTC
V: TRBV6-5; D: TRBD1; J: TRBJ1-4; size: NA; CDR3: CASTKGADEKLFF; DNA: TGTGCCAGCACGAAGGGGGCGGATGAAAAACTGTTTTTT
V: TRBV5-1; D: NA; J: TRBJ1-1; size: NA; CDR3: CASSLVRGHRNTEAFF; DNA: TGCGCCAGCAGCTTGGTTCGGGGACACCGGAACACTGAAGCTTTCTTT
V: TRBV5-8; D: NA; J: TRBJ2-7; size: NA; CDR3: CASSYGFSYEQYF; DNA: TGTGCCAGCAGCTACGGTTTCTCCTACGAGCAGTACTTC
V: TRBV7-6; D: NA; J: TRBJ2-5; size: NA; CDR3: CASSPIRTVQETQYF; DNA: TGTGCCAGCAGTCCTATTAGGACGGTACAAGAGACCCAGTACTTC
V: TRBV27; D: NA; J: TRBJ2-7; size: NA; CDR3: CASIRGTHYEQYF; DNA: TGTGCCAGCATCCGGGGGACCCACTACGAGCAGTACTTC
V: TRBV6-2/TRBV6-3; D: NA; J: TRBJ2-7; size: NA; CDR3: CASGRESYEQYF; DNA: TGTGCCAGCGGACGTGAGTCCTACGAGCAGTACTTC
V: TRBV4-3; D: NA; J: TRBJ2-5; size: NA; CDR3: CASSQDVTYETQYF; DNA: TGCGCCAGCAGCCAAGATGTGACGTACGAGACCCAGTACTTC
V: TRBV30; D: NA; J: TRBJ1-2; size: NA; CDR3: CAWRTVGYGYTF; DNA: TGTGCCTGGAGAACGGTTGGCTATGGCTACACCTTC